This T cell receptor beta chain was recovered during a study of CDR3 diversity in severe acne. TCRdb re-called the PCR reads with MiXCR, one entry per CDR3 protein. Counted here are approximately 79,000 distinct CDR3 sequences, about 50% occurring once; the ten biggest clones make up over 9.5%. This receptor was obtained from a male donor in good health, serving as a control. The sequenced material came from blood.

CDR3 nucleotide sequence: TGTGCCAGCAGCGCCGGGCCCTATGAAAAACTGTTTTTT. Its translation is CASSAGPYEKLFF. The chain joins TRBV7-2 to TRBJ1-4; no firm D call. CDR3 size: 13 residues. Germline CDR1 reads SGHTA; CDR2 reads FQGNSA. V lost 5 bases, J lost 6 bases, and 10 bases lay in between.